These 29 T cell receptor beta chains share one sample of origin, sequenced in a study of blood T cells in healthy people across ages. Primers used in a second PCR of about 7 to 12 cycles were a sample-barcoded 5' primer and a J-beta primer mix. TCRdb reprocessed the 5' RACE reads via MiXCR and lists one record per CDR3 protein. This repertoire shows about 1,500,000 distinct CDR3 sequences, about 30% found once; its top ten account for 7% to 9%. The material sequenced was blood. These receptors originate from a woman aged 25 to 45 in good health.

In regard to this clonotype: This sequence may be a read error, since a much larger clone differs from it by one base. The rearrangement uses TRBV29-1 and TRBJ2-5; 12 bases are shared with TRBD2. The CDR3 is 16 amino acids. In germline, CDR1 is SQVTM, CDR2 ANQGSEA. CDR3 sequence reads: CSVDSGTSGYQETLYF. The CDR3 DNA reads TGCAGCGTTGATTCGGGGACTAGCGGGTACCAAGAGACCCTGTACTTC.

The V call is TRBV5-1, the J call TRBJ2-3; TRBD1 or TRBD2 may be the D gene (5 bases each). Germline V gene sequence: CDR1 SGHRS, CDR2 YFSETQ. With 4 bases removed from V and 2 bases from J, the gap between germline ends came to 14 bases. The CDR3 has 15 amino acids. This CDR3 reads CASSTADTTTDTQYF. The DNA for the CDR3 is TGCGCCAGCAGCACAGCGGACACCACCACAGATACGCAGTATTTT.

The sample holds many counts of this clonotype. This chain connects TRBV7-3 to TRBJ2-1; D is possibly TRBD1 (6 bases). The CDR3 runs 15 residues. With 2 bases removed from V and 9 bases from J, the gap between germline ends came to 17 bases. Germline-derived CDR1 and CDR2 are SGHTA and FQGTGA. CDR3 DNA sequence: TGTGCCAGCAGCTTACTCTCGGCAGGGGTGAGTGAGCAGTTCTTC. Translating gives CASSLLSAGVSEQFF.

The rearrangement uses TRBV4-3 and TRBJ2-3, with D perhaps TRBD2 (6 bases). Per germline, CDR1 LGHNA and CDR2 YSLEER. The CDR3 sequence is 16 residues long. V was trimmed by 11 bases and J by 2 bases, leaving 23 bases between them. The CDR3 region is CAGGRGSGDNTDTQYF. CDR3 in DNA: TGCGCCGGCGGCCGGGGATCGGGAGATAACACAGATACGCAGTATTTT.

Of note for this clonotype: Given a much more abundant clone one base away, this may be a read error. The chain recombines TRBV5-1 with TRBJ2-1; 10 bases map to TRBD2. This CDR3 comprises 15 residues. Germline CDR1 and CDR2: SGHRS and YFSETQ. The V and J ends lost 5 bases and 10 bases, in that order; junction bases with no gene match: 12. CDR3 amino acids: CASRPTSGASYEQFF. The CDR3 DNA follows: TGCGCCAGCAGACCTACTAGCGGGGCTTCCTACGAGCAGTTCTTC.

There are many counts of this clonotype. The chain uses TRBV29-1 and TRBJ2-1; the match to TRBD2 covers 13 bases. The junction had 4 bases not matched to a gene; V was cut back by 4 bases and J by 4 bases. Germline-derived CDR1 and CDR2 are SQVTM and ANQGSEA. The CDR3 runs to 15 residues. The CDR3 coding sequence is TGCAGCGTTGGAGGACTAGCGGGAGCGTACAATGAGCAGTTCTTC. Its translation is CSVGGLAGAYNEQFF.

This clonotype has a handful of counts. The rearrangement joins TRBV28 to TRBJ1-2; 8 nucleotides line up with TRBD1. The CDR3 totals 15 residues. V lost 3 bases and J lost 6; bases outside the gene matches: 9. Germline V gene lookup returns CDR1 MDHEN and CDR2 SYDVKM. The CDR3 loop reads CASSFRTRGQDGYTF. CDR3 nucleotides: TGTGCCAGCAGTTTTAGGACCAGGGGGCAGGATGGCTACACCTTC.

This chain joins TRBV28 and TRBJ2-7, with no clear D. The CDR3 spans 13 residues. The germline V gene has CDR1 MDHEN and CDR2 SYDVKM. Deletions cut 5 bases from V and 2 bases from J, with 10 bases between. The CDR3 DNA follows: TGTGCCAGCAGTATGAGAACCCCCTACGAGCAGTACTTC. This gives the protein CASSMRTPYEQYF.

There are a few counts of this clonotype. This chain joins TRBV7-6 and TRBJ2-3, with D unclear. This CDR3 comprises 16 residues. Trimming removed 4 bases at V and 3 bases at J, with 17 bases between. The germline CDR1 and CDR2 sequences are SGHVS and FNYEAQ. The DNA for the CDR3 is TGTGCCAGCAGCTCGCCCCCAACTTTAGCTACAGATACGCAGTATTTT. Its translation: CASSSPPTLATDTQYF.

The rearrangement joins TRBV10-2 to TRBJ2-1; D is ambiguous. This CDR3 is built from 14 residues. Germline V lookup: CDR1 WSHSY, CDR2 SAAADI. V lost 2 bases and J 6 bases, leaving 11 bases between the germline ends. CDR3 loop: CASSESFGTNEQFF. In nucleotides, the CDR3 is TGCGCCAGCAGTGAGAGTTTTGGAACCAATGAGCAGTTCTTC.

This sequence joins TRBV12-3 or TRBV12-4 and TRBJ1-1; tentative D call: TRBD1 (6 bases). Trimming removed 5 bases from V and 5 bases from J, with 15 bases in between. CDR3 length: 14 residues. The CDR3 DNA reads TGTGCCAGCAGTGGGGGCTGGGCTGGAACTGAAGCTTTCTTT. It is translated as CASSGGWAGTEAFF.

The chain couples TRBV7-2 to TRBJ1-2; 7 bases are shared with TRBD1. The CDR3 spans 15 residues. J gave up 8 bases and V 5 bases, and 14 bases lay outside the gene matches. The germline V gene encodes CDR1 SGHTA and CDR2 FQGNSA. CDR3 residues: CASSPKTGTAKGYTF. The CDR3 DNA follows: TGTGCCAGCAGCCCAAAAACCGGGACAGCGAAGGGCTACACCTTC. Full variable domain (remainder filled in from reference TRBV7-2 and TRBJ1-2): GAGVSQSPSNKVTEKGKDVELRCDPISGHTALYWYRQSLGQGLEFLIYFQGNSAPDKSGLPSDRFSAERTGGSVSTLTIQRTQQEDSAVYLCASSPKTGTAKGYTFGSGTRLTVV.

The chain employs TRBV6-5 and TRBJ1-6, with TRBD1 matching 8 bases. The trim removed 6 bases at V and 7 bases at J, leaving 5 bases unmatched. Germline assignment: CDR1 MNHEY and CDR2 SVGAGI. The CDR3 totals 14 residues. The CDR3 is CASSRTGINSPLHF. DNA for the CDR3: TGTGCCAGCAGCCGGACAGGGATCAATTCACCCCTCCACTTT.

V and J are TRBV3-1 and TRBJ2-7, with TRBD2 matching 9 bases. V was pared by 1 base and J by 7 bases, with 14 bases of the junction left unmatched. The germline V gene has CDR1 LGHDT and CDR2 YNNKEL (reference sequence). The CDR3 loop spans 17 amino acids. The chain's CDR3 is CASSQVIAGDLYNEQYF. The CDR3 nucleotides read TGTGCCAGCAGCCAAGTGATAGCGGGGGACCTTTACAATGAGCAGTACTTC.

This chain connects TRBV5-1 to TRBJ2-3; D gene uncertain. The CDR3 contains 14 residues. With 3 bases removed from V and 6 bases from J, the gap between germline ends came to 14 bases. From germline, CDR1 is SGHRS and CDR2 YFSETQ. The CDR3 loop reads CASSSSSLRDTQYF. CDR3 in DNA: TGCGCCAGCAGCTCCTCCTCTCTCCGGGATACGCAGTATTTT.

Notes on this clonotype: Since a much larger clone is just one base distant, this may be a read error. The V call is TRBV11-2, the J call TRBJ2-3; tentatively, D is TRBD1 (6 bases). V was trimmed by 6 bases and J by 2 bases, leaving 18 bases between them. Germline-derived CDR1 and CDR2 are SGHAT and FQNNGV. The CDR3 runs 16 residues. The CDR3 loop reads CASSPGTLSLTDTQYF. The DNA of the CDR3 is TGTGCCAGCAGTCCCGGGACACTCTCACTCACAGATACGCAGTATTTT.

The chain recombines TRBV5-1 with TRBJ2-7; D possibly corresponds to TRBD1 (6 bases). CDR3 length: 22 residues. CDR1 and CDR2 from the germline V gene are SGHRS and YFSETQ. Trimming pared 6 bases from V and 4 bases from J, leaving 41 bases between. Here the CDR3 DNA reads TGCGCCAGCACGGATGACAGGCCCTTCGTATTAGAAAGAACGCAAACACCTTACGAGCAGTACTTC. Its protein is CASTDDRPFVLERTQTPYEQYF.

In its sample, this clonotype was seen many times. This chain links TRBV29-1 with TRBJ2-1, with 12 bases lining up with TRBD2. The CDR3 contains 14 residues. CDR1 is SQVTM, CDR2 ANQGSEA, per germline. The ends lost 3 bases at V and 6 bases at J; junction bases unmatched: 3. In DNA form, the CDR3 reads TGCAGCGTTGAGACTAGCGGGAGTATCAATGAGCAGTTCTTC. As protein: CSVETSGSINEQFF.

This clonotype was observed a few times. This chain links TRBV7-9 with TRBJ1-2, with 10 bases lining up with TRBD1. CDR3 size: 15 residues. Germline V gene sequence: CDR1 SEHNR, CDR2 FQNEAQ (reference sequence). V was clipped by 5 bases and J by 2 bases; unmatched bases: 5. Here the CDR3 reads CASSAVTGGNYGYTF. As DNA, the CDR3 is TGTGCCAGCAGCGCGGTGACAGGGGGCAACTATGGCTACACCTTC.

This chain connects TRBV20-1 to TRBJ2-7, with 8 positions matching TRBD1. In germline, CDR1 is DFQATT, CDR2 SNEGSKA (reference sequence). The CDR3 has 14 residues. With 6 bases clipped from V and 0 bases from J, the junction kept 7 bases outside the gene matches. CDR3 in DNA: TGCAGTGCCCGGACAGGGCTAAGCTCCTACGAGCAGTACTTC. Translation gives CSARTGLSSYEQYF.

This clonotype was seen a handful of times. The chain combines TRBV20-1 with TRBJ2-4; 11 bases fit TRBD2. This CDR3 is built from 14 residues. The V gene's germline CDR1 is DFQATT and CDR2 SNEGSKA (reference sequence). With V trimmed by 3 bases and J by 13 bases, 11 bases remained unmatched. Written as DNA, the CDR3 is TGCAGTGCTAGGGATAGCGGGGGGGCTCAAGAGCAGTACTTC. This encodes CSARDSGGAQEQYF.

The chain joins TRBV24-1 to TRBJ1-5, with D hard to call. Germline CDR1 reads KGHDR; CDR2 reads SFDVKD. The CDR3 consists of 12 residues. Trimming stripped 9 bases from V and 2 bases from J, with 7 bases between. This CDR3 reads CATGVGNQPQHF. DNA for the CDR3: TGTGCCACCGGGGTTGGCAATCAGCCCCAGCATTTT.

A few counts support this clonotype. The V gene is TRBV28, the J gene TRBJ2-3; no firm D call. The CDR3 runs to 12 residues. The germline gives CDR1 MDHEN, CDR2 SYDVKM. With 6 bases removed from V and 4 bases from J, the gap between germline ends came to 8 bases. The CDR3 protein is CASRLVADTQYF. CDR3 in DNA: TGTGCCAGCAGACTTGTGGCAGATACGCAGTATTTT.

V usage is TRBV20-1 and J usage is TRBJ1-2, with 7 bases identical to TRBD1. The CDR3 runs 13 residues. Looked up from germline, CDR1 is DFQATT and CDR2 is SNEGSKA (reference sequence). Trimming removed 3 bases from V and 6 bases from J; junction bases left unmatched: 7. In DNA, the CDR3 is TGCAGTGCTAGCCAAACAGGGGACCATGGCTACACCTTC. Translating it yields CSASQTGDHGYTF.

The chain employs TRBV25-1 and TRBJ2-4, with a tentative D call TRBD1 (6 bases). This CDR3 contains 13 residues. CDR1 and CDR2 from the germline V gene are MGHDK and SYGVNS. CDR3 in DNA: TGTACCACCACACAGGGTCTCTACAATGAGCAGTACTTC. Its protein is CTTTQGLYNEQYF. Using reference TRBV25-1 and TRBJ2-4 for the parts outside the CDR3, the full variable domain is EADIYQTPRYLVIGTGKKITLECSQTMGHDKMYWYQQDPGMELHLIHYSYGVNSTEKGDLSSESTVSRIRTEHFPLTLESARPSHTSQYLCTTTQGLYNEQYFGAGTRLSVL.

This clonotype was counted ten times or more. The genes are TRBV9 and TRBJ2-7; D possibly corresponds to TRBD2 (6 bases). CDR1 and CDR2 (germline): SGDLS, YYNGEE. This CDR3 contains 14 residues. V shed 4 bases and J shed 0 bases, with 11 bases lying between them. The chain's CDR3 is CASSFSGPSYEQYF. In DNA form, the CDR3 reads TGTGCCAGCAGCTTTAGCGGTCCCTCCTACGAGCAGTACTTC.

This chain connects TRBV20-1 to TRBJ2-3; 7 bases map to TRBD2. The CDR3 covers 15 residues. V dropped 0 bases and J dropped 4; count of bases not matched to a gene: 7. The germline V gene encodes CDR1 DFQATT and CDR2 SNEGSKA (reference sequence). CDR3 DNA: TGCAGTGCTAGAGATTCGGCGGGAGCGTCAGATACGCAGTATTTT. It is translated as CSARDSAGASDTQYF.

This chain connects TRBV12-3 or TRBV12-4 to TRBJ2-3; D possibly matches TRBD1 or TRBD2 (7 bases each). The V end lost 6 bases, the J end lost 13 bases, and 23 bases lay between the germline ends. There are 14 residues in the CDR3. The CDR3 loop is CASSRGGRPDVEYF. The CDR3 DNA is TGTGCCAGCAGCAGGGGGGGGAGACCAGATGTGGAGTATTTT.

The V and J genes are TRBV6-5 and TRBJ1-5, with D uncertain. This CDR3 has 13 amino acids. Germline assignment: CDR1 MNHEY and CDR2 SVGAGI. Trimming took 5 bases from V and 7 from J, leaving 12 bases between them. CDR3 region: CASSRAQCQPQHF. DNA for the CDR3: TGTGCCAGCAGTAGAGCCCAATGCCAGCCCCAGCATTTT.